These T cell receptor beta chains were read from a single sample in a study of blood T cell repertoires in COVID-19. TCRdb's copy holds only in-frame clones and misses some; the assay was immunoSEQ multiplex PCR. The sample carries some 40,000 clones, around 82% recorded once. Sequencing used peripheral blood. These receptor sequences come from a man between 65 and 79 years old with acute or convalescent COVID-19. The conserved cysteine and the conserved F or W are not part of the CDR3 here. The order of the fields is CDR3 protein, J gene, D gene, V gene. D genes are given only for firm matches.

ASSQQNYRQGAQEQY | TRBJ2-7 | TRBD1 | TRBV3-1/TRBV3-2
ASGSGREETQY | TRBJ2-5 | . | TRBV10-3
ASSVAGTATLGDGYT | TRBJ1-2 | TRBD1 | TRBV19
ASKSPGIHTQY | TRBJ2-3 | . | TRBV27
ATSDSDPRGYGYT | TRBJ1-2 | . | TRBV24-1
ASSQRQGASGELF | TRBJ2-2 | TRBD1 | TRBV6-6
ASSRDRATDTQY | TRBJ2-3 | TRBD1 | TRBV14
ASGPRLAAKNIQY | TRBJ2-4 | . | TRBV28
ATSDPTTTGANQPQH | TRBJ1-5 | TRBD1 | TRBV24-1
ASSQLGGIPNTGELF | TRBJ2-2 | . | TRBV25-1
ASSARGLNTEAF | TRBJ1-1 | . | TRBV11-3
ASSSHGQNPYNEQF | TRBJ2-1 | . | TRBV5-1
ASSSSTGGYEQY | TRBJ2-7 | TRBD1 | TRBV7-2
ASSRDPAGVIDNEQF | TRBJ2-1 | TRBD2 | TRBV10-1
ATSTTDRGYTEAF | TRBJ1-1 | TRBD1 | TRBV15
ASSESRGWNQPQH | TRBJ1-5 | . | TRBV6-1
ASSQGQGALYEQY | TRBJ2-7 | TRBD1 | TRBV3-1/TRBV3-2
ASSLSSSGIGETQY | TRBJ2-5 | TRBD2 | TRBV5-1
ASSKSVNEQF | TRBJ2-1 | . | TRBV28
ASSDRGAPDEKLF | TRBJ1-4 | . | TRBV19
ASSVLAGEQF | TRBJ2-1 | . | TRBV19
ASSLVIFTGQGYEQY | TRBJ2-7 | TRBD1 | TRBV7-2
ASSSRGSGELF | TRBJ2-2 | . | TRBV12-3/TRBV12-4
ASSPRGGAGYT | TRBJ1-2 | . | TRBV6-5
ASSNRAGVFYSNEQF | TRBJ2-1 | TRBD2 | TRBV19
ASSQDTRSFNYGYT | TRBJ1-2 | . | TRBV4-3
ASSSGTDYQPQH | TRBJ1-5 | TRBD1 | TRBV19
SAQRDGGAF | TRBJ1-1 | . | TRBV20-1